This passage covers 24 T cell receptor beta chains from one sample sequenced in a study of vaccination and CD4 T cells after COVID-19. These receptors have no identified antigens. With the Oncomine TCR Beta short-read assay, DNA from cultured CD4+ T cells was sequenced. TCRdb analysed the PCR reads with MiXCR anew, one entry per CDR3 protein. The sample lists around 7,800 distinct CDR3 sequences, around three fifths occurring once. Treatment: approximately nine-day PBMC culture with coronavirus spike peptide pools or control peptides (ViraFEST assay). The sequenced sample was CD4+ T cells from blood, cultured in vitro. Every receptor here comes from a human donor who had recovered from COVID-19.

V is TRBV15 and J is TRBJ1-5; 7 bases line up with TRBD1. Germline trimming cut 1 base from V and 8 bases from J; bases unmatched to any gene: 8. From germline, CDR1 is LNHNV and CDR2 YYDKDF (reference sequence). This CDR3 is built from 15 residues. In DNA form, the CDR3 reads TGTGCCACCAGCAGAGGGAGACAGGGTGAGGAGCCCCAGCATTTT. This translates into CATSRGRQGEEPQHF. Filled out from reference TRBV15 and TRBJ1-5, the complete variable domain reads DAMVIQNPRYQVTQFGKPVTLSCSQTLNHNVMYWYQQKSSQAPKLLFHYYDKDFNNEADTPDNFQSRRPNTSFCFLDIRSPGLGDTAMYLCATSRGRQGEEPQHFGDGTRLSIL.

CDR3 nucleotide sequence: TGTGCCAGCAGCTTCGCTCAAAACACCGGGGAGCTGTTTTTT. It encodes CASSFAQNTGELFF. V usage is TRBV6-1 and J usage is TRBJ2-2, with D unclear. The germline CDR1 and CDR2 sequences are MNHNS and SASEGT. The CDR3 extends over 14 amino acids. V was clipped by 6 bases and J by 2 bases, with 10 bases between them.

CDR3 in DNA: TGTGCCAGCAGCTTAGGTAGCGGGAGGGCCGAGACCCAGTACTTC. Its protein product is CASSLGSGRAETQYF. The chain employs TRBV7-8 and TRBJ2-5, with 11 bases matching TRBD2. The CDR3 has 15 amino acids. Germline values: CDR1 SGHVS, CDR2 FQNEAQ. J gave up 5 bases and V 1 base, and 3 bases lay outside the gene matches.

The chain links TRBV20-1 to TRBJ2-5; 8 nucleotides match TRBD2. The CDR3 contains 16 residues. Unmatched junction bases numbered 10, after V lost 2 bases and J lost 2 bases. Germline CDR1 and CDR2: DFQATT and SNEGSKA (reference sequence). The CDR3 loop is CSARPYKAGVQETQYF. The CDR3 DNA reads as TGCAGTGCTAGACCCTACAAAGCGGGGGTTCAAGAGACCCAGTACTTC.

The genes are TRBV5-4 and TRBJ2-1; TRBD2 matches 10 bases. This CDR3 has 14 amino acids. Germline V gene data show CDR1 as SGHNT and CDR2 as YYREEE (reference sequence). Germline trimming cut 0 bases from V and 12 bases from J; bases unmatched to any gene: 6. The CDR3 is CASSLDKREGRQFF. CDR3 nucleotide sequence: TGTGCCAGCAGCTTGGATAAGCGGGAGGGCCGGCAGTTCTTC.

The chain has TRBV21-1 and TRBJ2-2; the DNA was not compared with TRBD2, the D call given in the table. TRBV21-1 is deemed a pseudogene. The length of the CDR3 is 17 residues. The CDR3 loop reads CASTDHREGVWTGELFF. DNA for the CDR3: TGTGCCAGCACCGATCATCGGGAGGGGGTCTGGACCGGGGAGCTGTTTTTT.

The rearrangement uses TRBV2 and TRBJ1-4; D possibly corresponds to TRBD1 (5 bases). Between the trimmed V and J ends, which lost 6 bases and 0 bases, there was a span of 14 bases. Per germline, CDR1 SNHLY and CDR2 FYNNEI. CDR3 length: 16 amino acids. Here the CDR3 reads CASSPTEIATNEKLFF. The CDR3 DNA reads as TGTGCCAGCAGCCCGACAGAAATCGCAACTAATGAAAAACTGTTTTTT. Using reference TRBV2 and TRBJ1-4 for the parts outside the CDR3, the full variable domain is EPEVTQTPSHQVTQMGQEVILRCVPISNHLYFYWYRQILGQKVEFLVSFYNNEISEKSEIFDDQFSVERPDGSNFTLKIRSTKLEDSAMYFCASSPTEIATNEKLFFGSGTQLSVL.

This clonotype has more than one count but fewer than ten. This chain joins TRBV20-1 and TRBJ2-2, with 12 positions matching TRBD2. The germline CDR1 and CDR2 sequences are DFQATT and SNEGSKA (reference sequence). After removal of 0 bases from V and 1 base from J, the junction contained 3 bases not matched to a gene. This CDR3 comprises 17 residues. The CDR3 spells CSARDLAGGWNTGELFF. CDR3 DNA: TGCAGTGCTAGAGACCTAGCGGGAGGGTGGAACACCGGGGAGCTGTTTTTT.

V gene TRBV20-1 combines with J gene TRBJ1-1, with 7 bases that match TRBD1. Germline lookup yields CDR1 DFQATT and CDR2 SNEGSKA (reference sequence). The CDR3 loop spans 12 amino acids. The junction had 4 bases not matched to a gene; V was cut back by 5 bases and J by 4 bases. This chain's CDR3 is CSAGHRGTEAFF. CDR3 bases: TGCAGTGCTGGCCACAGGGGCACTGAAGCTTTCTTT.

J is TRBJ2-7 and V is TRBV7-2; the D gene is possibly TRBD2 (6 bases). Germline-derived CDR1 and CDR2 are SGHTA and FQGNSA. The CDR3 consists of 15 residues. V dropped 7 bases and J dropped 0 bases, with 16 bases sitting between them. This CDR3 reads CASTSGGAASYEQYF. In DNA, the CDR3 is TGTGCCAGCACATCAGGCGGGGCAGCCTCCTACGAGCAGTACTTC.

There are a few counts of this clonotype. The chain uses TRBV7-3 and TRBJ1-1; D is uncertain. Germline CDR1 and CDR2: SGHTA and FQGTGA. The CDR3 loop spans 13 amino acids. Trimming removed 5 bases at V and 4 bases at J, with 11 bases between. The CDR3 spells CASSLGWGTEAFF. The CDR3, as DNA: TGTGCCAGCAGCCTAGGCTGGGGCACTGAAGCTTTCTTT.

V usage is TRBV30 and J usage is TRBJ1-2; 8 bases line up with TRBD1. There are 16 residues in the CDR3. Germline V gene lookup returns CDR1 GTSNPN and CDR2 SVGIG (reference sequence). The J segment lost 4 bases and the V segment lost 4 bases, leaving 14 bases of the junction unmatched. CDR3 nucleotide sequence: TGTGCCTGGACCAAAACTGGACAGGGCTTTTTCTATGGCTACACCTTC. It codes for CAWTKTGQGFFYGYTF.

The J gene is TRBJ2-7, the V gene TRBV20-1, with D uncertain. Germline assignment: CDR1 DFQATT and CDR2 SNEGSKA (reference sequence). The CDR3 covers 12 residues. Trimming stripped 1 base from V and 2 bases from J, with 6 bases between. The CDR3 is CSARVSTYEQYF. CDR3 DNA sequence: TGCAGTGCTAGAGTCTCCACCTACGAGCAGTACTTC.

The V gene is TRBV6-2 or TRBV6-3, the J gene TRBJ2-1; 9 bases align to TRBD2. The CDR3 loop spans 16 amino acids. Losses at the gene ends were 4 bases for V and 7 bases for J; bases not matched to a gene: 11. Germline loops: CDR1 MNHEY, CDR2 SVGEGT. This CDR3 reads CASSWGRSGGQNEQFF. Written as DNA, the CDR3 is TGTGCCAGCAGTTGGGGTCGGAGCGGGGGGCAAAATGAGCAGTTCTTC.

CDR3 sequence (DNA): TGTGCCAGCAGCGCCACAGGGTTTAATTCACCCCTCCACTTT. Its protein is CASSATGFNSPLHF. The rearrangement uses TRBV5-4 and TRBJ1-6; TRBD1 might be the D (6 bases). Trimming stripped 4 bases from V and 6 bases from J, with 11 bases between. CDR3 length: 14 residues. CDR1 and CDR2 (germline): SGHNT, YYREEE (reference sequence).

To note about this clonotype: One junction end does not reproduce the germline sequence, and a read error may be involved. The V call is TRBV7-9, the J call TRBJ2-3; D might be TRBD1 (6 bases). The germline V gene encodes CDR1 SEHNR and CDR2 FQNEAQ (reference sequence). This CDR3 has 14 amino acids. The CDR3 here is CATPGKGDTDTRYF. For the CDR3, the DNA is TGTGCCACCCCAGGAAAAGGGGACACAGATACGCGGTATTTT.

This clonotype was found a few times. The chain carries TRBV20-1 and TRBJ1-1; unclear D gene. This CDR3 region has 13 residues. Trimming cost V 3 bases and J 6 bases, with 14 bases left between them. Germline V lookup: CDR1 DFQATT, CDR2 SNEGSKA (reference sequence). The CDR3, as DNA: TGCAGTGCTAGTCCCATCCCTGGGGCTGAAGCTTTCTTT. It yields the protein CSASPIPGAEAFF.

This clonotype appeared a few times. The gene calls are TRBV20-1 and TRBJ1-5; 7 nucleotides match TRBD1. The length of the CDR3 is 14 residues. Per germline, CDR1 DFQATT and CDR2 SNEGSKA (reference sequence). The J segment lost 0 bases and the V segment lost 5 bases, leaving 4 bases of the junction unmatched. The CDR3 DNA sequence: TGCAGTGCTGTGACAGGGAATAGCAATCAGCCCCAGCATTTT. Protein product: CSAVTGNSNQPQHF.

This clonotype appeared a few times. This CDR3 is CSATRLAGGLNTGELFF. Written as DNA, the CDR3 is TGCAGTGCAACCCGACTAGCGGGGGGGTTGAACACCGGGGAGCTGTTTTTT. The chain employs TRBV20-1 and TRBJ2-2, with 14 bases identical to TRBD2. The junction had 7 bases not matched to a gene; V was cut back by 6 bases and J by 1 base. CDR1 DFQATT and CDR2 SNEGSKA come from the germline V gene (reference sequence). The CDR3 loop spans 17 amino acids.

V gene TRBV20-1 combines with J gene TRBJ1-6; 9 bases agree with TRBD1. J gave up 7 bases and V 4 bases, and 8 bases lay outside the gene matches. Looked up from germline, CDR1 is DFQATT and CDR2 is SNEGSKA (reference sequence). The CDR3 has 15 residues. CDR3 in DNA: TGCAGTGCTACAACACAGGGGGCTGGGAATTCACCCCTCCACTTT. Encoded protein: CSATTQGAGNSPLHF.

This clonotype was picked up a small number of times. The gene calls are TRBV20-1 and TRBJ1-1, with 7 bases aligning to TRBD1. Germline CDR1 and CDR2: DFQATT and SNEGSKA (reference sequence). Trimming took 3 bases from V and 4 from J; bases not matched to a gene: 17. The CDR3 totals 17 residues. The CDR3 reads CSASGVVRGRRGTEAFF. The DNA of the CDR3 is TGCAGTGCTAGTGGTGTGGTGAGGGGGCGCAGGGGCACTGAAGCTTTCTTT.

CDR3 protein: CSARDLRGNTEAFF. The CDR3 region has the DNA TGCAGTGCTAGAGATCTGAGAGGGAACACTGAAGCTTTCTTT. The chain recombines TRBV20-1 with TRBJ1-1; D is ambiguous. Germline V lookup: CDR1 DFQATT, CDR2 SNEGSKA (reference sequence). The CDR3 runs 14 residues. V gave up 0 bases and J gave up 1 base, with 9 bases separating them.

This clonotype was counted between two and nine times. In DNA, the CDR3 is TGTGCCAGCAGTGTCGCATCTTACAATGAGCAGTTCTTC. It encodes CASSVASYNEQFF. The chain couples TRBV25-1 to TRBJ2-1; D is uncertain. CDR3 length: 13 amino acids. V lost 4 bases and J lost 4, with 8 bases in between. Germline V CDR1 and CDR2: MGHDK, SYGVNS.

This clonotype has just a few counts. The CDR3 nucleotides are TGTGCCAGCAGTTACTTGCCCAGGGAACCCGACGGGAACACCGGGGAGCTGTTTTTT. Translated, it gives CASSYLPREPDGNTGELFF. The chain has TRBV6-5 and TRBJ2-2; TRBD1 is a possible D gene (5 bases). Trimming removed 1 base at V and 1 base at J, with 19 bases between. The CDR3 runs 19 residues. Looked up from germline, CDR1 is MNHEY and CDR2 is SVGAGI.